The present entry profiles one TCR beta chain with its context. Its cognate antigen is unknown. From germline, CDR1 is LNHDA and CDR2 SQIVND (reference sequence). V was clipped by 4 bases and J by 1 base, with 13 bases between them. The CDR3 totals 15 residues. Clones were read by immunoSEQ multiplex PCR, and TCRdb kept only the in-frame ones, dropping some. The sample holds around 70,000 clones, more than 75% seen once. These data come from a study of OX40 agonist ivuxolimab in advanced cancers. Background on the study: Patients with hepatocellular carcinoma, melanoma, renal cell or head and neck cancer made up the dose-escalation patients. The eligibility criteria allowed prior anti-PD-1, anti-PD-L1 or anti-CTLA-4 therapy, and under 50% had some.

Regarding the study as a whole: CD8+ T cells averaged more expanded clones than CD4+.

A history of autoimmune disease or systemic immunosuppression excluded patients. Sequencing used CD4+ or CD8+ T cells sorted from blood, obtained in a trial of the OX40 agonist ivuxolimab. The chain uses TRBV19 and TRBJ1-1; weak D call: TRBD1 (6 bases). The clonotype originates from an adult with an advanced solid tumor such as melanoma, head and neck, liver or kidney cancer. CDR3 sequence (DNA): TGTGCCAGTAGTACTCACGGGACACCGAACACTGAAGCTTTCTTT. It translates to CASSTHGTPNTEAFF.